This T cell receptor beta chain was obtained from a study of T cell repertoires in cytomegalovirus infection. Study in general: Signatures in public TCR beta sequences pointed to both CMV infection and matching HLA type. Overall study findings and caveats: Summed frequency of public TCR beta families distinguished CMV carriers with the relevant HLA. The ex vivo response was dominated by HLA-C-restricted CMV-specific TCR beta clonotypes.

This CDR3 is built from 14 residues. Trimming removed 2 bases from V and 5 bases from J; junction bases left unmatched: 5. The germline V gene encodes CDR1 MNHEY and CDR2 SMNVEV (reference sequence). From the reads, TCRdb called clonotypes with MiXCR, one entry per CDR3 protein. The table records roughly 760,000 distinct CDR3 sequences, roughly 36% of them present only once. For this clonotype: Its antigen is unidentified.

What was sequenced was PBMCs. The rearrangement uses TRBV27 and TRBJ1-2; TRBD1 matches 7 bases. This receptor was identified in a human donor in good health (CMV status not recorded). Some clones in this sample may be carry-over from other donors' samples. In DNA form, the CDR3 reads TGTGCCAGCAGTTTACAGGGGGTAGGATATGGCTACACCTTC. Translating it yields CASSLQGVGYGYTF.